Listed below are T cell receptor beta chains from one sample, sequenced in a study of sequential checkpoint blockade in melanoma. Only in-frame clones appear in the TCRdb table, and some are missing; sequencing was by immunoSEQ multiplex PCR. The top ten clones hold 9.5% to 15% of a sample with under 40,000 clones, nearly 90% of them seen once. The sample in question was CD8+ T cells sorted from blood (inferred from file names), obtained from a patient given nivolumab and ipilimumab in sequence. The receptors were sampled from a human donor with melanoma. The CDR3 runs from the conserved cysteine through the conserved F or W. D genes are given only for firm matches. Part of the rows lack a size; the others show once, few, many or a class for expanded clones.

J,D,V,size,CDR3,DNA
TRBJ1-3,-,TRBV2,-,CASSERAGAAGNTIYF,TGTGCCAGCAGTGAAAGGGCGGGGGCAGCTGGAAACACCATATATTTT
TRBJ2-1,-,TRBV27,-,CASSQTSFDYNEQFF,TGTGCCAGCAGCCAGACTAGTTTCGACTACAATGAGCAGTTCTTC
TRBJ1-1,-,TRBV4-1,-,CASSQRTVGTEAFF,TGCGCCAGCAGCCAAAGGACAGTAGGCACTGAAGCTTTCTTT
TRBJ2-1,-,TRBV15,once,CATSSFSGDSYNEQFF,TGTGCCACCAGCAGTTTTAGCGGAGACTCCTACAATGAGCAGTTCTTC
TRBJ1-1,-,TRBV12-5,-,CASGLAGSPGTEAFF,TGTGCTAGTGGTTTGGCAGGGTCCCCGGGCACTGAAGCTTTCTTT
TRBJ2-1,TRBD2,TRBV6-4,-,CASRRLADTYNEQFF,TGTGCCAGCAGAAGACTAGCGGACACCTACAATGAGCAGTTCTTC
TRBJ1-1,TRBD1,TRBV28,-,CASSENRGYTEAFF,TGTGCCAGCAGTGAAAACAGGGGTTACACTGAAGCTTTCTTT
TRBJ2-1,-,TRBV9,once,CASSVGQRPYNEQFF,TGTGCCAGCAGCGTAGGTCAGCGGCCCTACAATGAGCAGTTCTTC
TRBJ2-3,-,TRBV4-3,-,CASSQADRKVDTQYF,TGCGCCAGCAGCCAAGCGGACAGAAAGGTGGATACGCAGTATTTT
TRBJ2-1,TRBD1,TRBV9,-,CASSATMGQGQYEQFF,TGTGCCAGCAGCGCCACCATGGGACAGGGACAATATGAGCAGTTCTTC
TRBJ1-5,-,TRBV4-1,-,CASSQVQYSNQPQHF,TGCGCCAGCAGCCAAGTACAGTATAGCAATCAGCCCCAGCATTTT
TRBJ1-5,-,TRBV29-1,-,CSVGGEPQHF,TGCAGCGTGGGAGGCGAGCCCCAGCATTTT
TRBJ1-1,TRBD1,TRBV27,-,CASTLYPTGGTEAFF,TGTGCCAGCACCCTTTACCCGACAGGGGGCACTGAAGCTTTCTTT
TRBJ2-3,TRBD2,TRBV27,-,CASSFGSGTTDTQYF,TGTGCCAGCAGTTTCGGTAGCGGGACGACAGATACGCAGTATTTT
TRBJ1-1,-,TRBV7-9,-,CASSLSPVSGTEAFF,TGTGCCAGCAGCTTATCTCCTGTTTCGGGCACTGAAGCTTTCTTT
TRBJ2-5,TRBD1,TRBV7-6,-,CASRKSRDRGETQYF,TGTGCCAGCAGAAAATCCCGGGACAGGGGGGAGACCCAGTACTTC
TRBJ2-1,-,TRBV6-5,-,CASSSTSGDEQFF,TGTGCCAGCAGTTCGACTAGTGGGGATGAGCAGTTCTTC
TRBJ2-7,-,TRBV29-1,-,CSVRDYEQYF,TGCAGCGTCAGGGACTACGAGCAGTACTTC
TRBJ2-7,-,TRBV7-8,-,CASSFVGRTYEQYF,TGTGCCAGCAGCTTCGTCGGCAGGACCTACGAGCAGTACTTC
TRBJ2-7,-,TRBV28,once,CASSLGGDQYF,TGTGCCAGCAGCCTTGGCGGGGATCAGTACTTC
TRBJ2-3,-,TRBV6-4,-,CASSDSQRTSTDTQYF,TGTGCCAGCAGTGACTCCCAGCGGACTAGCACAGATACGCAGTATTTT
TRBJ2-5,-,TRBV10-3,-,CAISRLEEAETQYF,TGTGCCATCAGTAGACTTGAAGAGGCGGAGACCCAGTACTTC
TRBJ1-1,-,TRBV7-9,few,CASSPVTEAFF,TGTGCCAGCAGCCCCGTCACTGAAGCTTTCTTT
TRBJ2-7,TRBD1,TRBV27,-,CASSLWQGAYEQYF,TGTGCCAGCAGTTTATGGCAGGGGGCCTACGAGCAGTACTTC
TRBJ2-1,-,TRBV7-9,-,CASSIQETYNEQFF,TGTGCCAGCAGCATACAGGAGACCTACAATGAGCAGTTCTTC
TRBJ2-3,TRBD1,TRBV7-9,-,CASSQGTGEYF,TGTGCCAGCAGCCAAGGGACAGGGGAATATTTT
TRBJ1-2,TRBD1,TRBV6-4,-,CASSGGQGDYGYTF,TGTGCCAGCAGTGGTGGACAGGGGGACTATGGCTACACCTTC
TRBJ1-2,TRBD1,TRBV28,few,CASRQRTGGSDGYTF,TGTGCCAGCAGACAACGAACAGGGGGGAGTGATGGCTACACCTTC
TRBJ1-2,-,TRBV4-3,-,CASSLSQGYGYTF,TGCGCCAGCAGCCTGTCACAGGGCTATGGCTACACCTTC
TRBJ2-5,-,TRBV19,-,CASTNLGQETQYF,TGTGCCAGTACCAACCTCGGGCAAGAGACCCAGTACTTC
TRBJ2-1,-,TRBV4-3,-,CASSQGRDPNEQFF,TGCGCCAGCAGCCAAGGCAGGGATCCCAATGAGCAGTTCTTC
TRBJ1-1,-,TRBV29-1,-,CSVVRGAEAFF,TGCAGCGTCGTCCGGGGGGCTGAAGCTTTCTTT
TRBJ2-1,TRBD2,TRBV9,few,CASSVDGRGYNEQFF,TGTGCCAGCAGCGTAGACGGGAGGGGCTACAATGAGCAGTTCTTC
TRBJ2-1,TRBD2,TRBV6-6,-,CASSGASGRAGHEQFF,TGTGCCAGCAGTGGCGCTAGCGGGAGGGCCGGCCATGAGCAGTTCTTC
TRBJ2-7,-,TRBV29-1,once,CSVEDKKGGDPPLYSYEQYF,TGCAGCGTTGAAGATAAGAAGGGGGGGGATCCACCACTCTACTCCTACGAGCAGTACTTC
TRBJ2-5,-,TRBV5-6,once,CASSLQGRETQYF,TGTGCCAGCAGCCTACAGGGCCGAGAGACCCAGTACTTC
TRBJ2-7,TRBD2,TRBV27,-,CASSPSSGSYEQYF,TGTGCCAGCAGTCCCTCTAGCGGGAGTTACGAGCAGTACTTC